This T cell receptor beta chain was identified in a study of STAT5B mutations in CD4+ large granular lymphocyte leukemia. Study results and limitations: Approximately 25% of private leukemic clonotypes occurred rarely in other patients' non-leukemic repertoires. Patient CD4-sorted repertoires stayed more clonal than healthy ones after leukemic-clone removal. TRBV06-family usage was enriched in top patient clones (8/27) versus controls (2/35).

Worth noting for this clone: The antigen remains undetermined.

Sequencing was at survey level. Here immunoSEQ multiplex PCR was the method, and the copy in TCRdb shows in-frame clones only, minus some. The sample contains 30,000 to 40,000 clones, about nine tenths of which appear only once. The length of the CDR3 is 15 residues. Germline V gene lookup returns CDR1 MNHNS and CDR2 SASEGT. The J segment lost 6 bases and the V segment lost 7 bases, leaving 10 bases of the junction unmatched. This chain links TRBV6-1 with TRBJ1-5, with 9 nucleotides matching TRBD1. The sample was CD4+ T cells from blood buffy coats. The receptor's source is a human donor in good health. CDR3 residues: CASNSRQGGPQPQHF. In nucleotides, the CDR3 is TGTGCCAGCAATTCCAGACAGGGGGGCCCTCAGCCCCAGCATTTT.